These 9 T cell receptor beta chains were sequenced from one sample in a study of T cell repertoires in cytomegalovirus infection. MiXCR was run by TCRdb on the reads, yielding one entry per CDR3 protein. In the table there are roughly 630,000 distinct CDR3 sequences, approximately 24% of which are singletons. The sample comprised CD8+ T cells from PBMCs. The source of these receptors is a human donor in good health (CMV status not recorded). Some clones in this sample may be carry-over from other donors' samples.

The V call is TRBV24-1, the J call TRBJ2-3; TRBD1 might be the D (7 bases). The CDR3 runs 14 residues. V was pared by 9 bases and J by 4 bases, with 16 bases between. Germline lookup yields CDR1 KGHDR and CDR2 SFDVKD. The CDR3 nucleotides are TGTGCCACCGCGGAGGGGGCAGGGGCAGATACGCAGTATTTT. Its protein is CATAEGAGADTQYF.

This clonotype appeared a few times. The rearrangement joins TRBV11-2 to TRBJ2-2, with D tentatively TRBD1 (5 bases). The V end was cut by 0 bases, the J end by 4 bases, with 18 bases between. The V gene's germline CDR1 is SGHAT and CDR2 FQNNGV. This CDR3 has 18 residues. The CDR3 DNA is TGTGCCAGCAGCTTAGATCTACCCCCCCCTAGGGGCACCGGGGAGCTGTTTTTT. Protein sequence: CASSLDLPPPRGTGELFF.

This clonotype has a count of ten or more. The chain has TRBV7-2 and TRBJ2-1, with 9 bases fitting TRBD1. With 5 bases clipped from V and 2 bases from J, the junction kept 4 bases outside the gene matches. This CDR3 is built from 15 residues. Germline V CDR1 and CDR2: SGHTA, FQGNSA. CDR3 sequence: CASSLRQGAYNEQFF. DNA for the CDR3: TGTGCCAGCAGCCTCCGACAGGGGGCCTACAATGAGCAGTTCTTC.

The sample holds a few counts of this clonotype. This chain uses TRBV28 with TRBJ2-1; 7 nucleotides match TRBD2. The germline CDR1 and CDR2 sequences are MDHEN and SYDVKM. V lost 7 bases, J lost 2 bases, and 5 bases stayed unmatched. The CDR3 runs 14 residues. CDR3 protein: CASTERGAYNEQFF. In DNA form, the CDR3 reads TGTGCCAGCACTGAGCGGGGAGCCTACAATGAGCAGTTCTTC.

This clonotype has more than one count but fewer than ten. In nucleotides, the CDR3 is TGTGCCATCGCGGCGACTTACACCGGGGAGCTGTTTTTT. Encoded protein: CAIAATYTGELFF. The chain has TRBV6-6 and TRBJ2-2; D gene ambiguous. CDR1 is MNHNY and CDR2 is SVGAGI in the germline V gene (reference sequence). V gave up 10 bases and J gave up 3 bases, with 12 bases separating them. The CDR3 sequence is 13 residues long.

Worth noting for this clonotype: A read error may account for a junction end that differs from germline. The chain couples TRBV27 to TRBJ1-5; D is possibly TRBD1 (5 bases). The length of the CDR3 is 13 residues. Germline values: CDR1 MNHEY, CDR2 SMNVEV (reference sequence). CDR3 DNA sequence: TGTGTCAGCAGGAGGGGAGAAAATCAGCCCCAGCATTTT. It yields the protein CVSRRGENQPQHF.

The rearrangement uses TRBV20-1 and TRBJ2-3; no clear D. This CDR3 region has 12 residues. The V and J ends lost 1 base and 1 base respectively, with 3 bases between them. Germline loops: CDR1 DFQATT, CDR2 SNEGSKA (reference sequence). CDR3 sequence: CSARAGTDTQYF. The CDR3 DNA reads as TGCAGTGCTAGAGCGGGCACAGATACGCAGTATTTT.

In DNA form, the CDR3 reads TGCGCCAGCAGCCAAGATGAGGGGGCTAACACTGAAGCTTTCTTT. This gives the protein CASSQDEGANTEAFF. This chain links TRBV4-3 with TRBJ1-1; TRBD1 agrees at 7 bases. This CDR3 has 15 amino acids. J gave up 2 bases and V 0 bases, and 3 bases lay outside the gene matches. The germline CDR1 and CDR2 sequences are LGHNA and YSLEER.

The chain recombines TRBV6-5 with TRBJ2-7; 9 bases align to TRBD2. V lost 5 bases to trimming and J lost 0 bases; unmatched junction nucleotides: 11. This CDR3 has 17 residues. CDR1 and CDR2 from the germline V gene are MNHEY and SVGAGI. This chain's CDR3 is CASSGIAGDPSSYEQYF. Written as DNA, the CDR3 is TGTGCCAGCAGTGGGATAGCGGGGGACCCTAGCTCCTACGAGCAGTACTTC.